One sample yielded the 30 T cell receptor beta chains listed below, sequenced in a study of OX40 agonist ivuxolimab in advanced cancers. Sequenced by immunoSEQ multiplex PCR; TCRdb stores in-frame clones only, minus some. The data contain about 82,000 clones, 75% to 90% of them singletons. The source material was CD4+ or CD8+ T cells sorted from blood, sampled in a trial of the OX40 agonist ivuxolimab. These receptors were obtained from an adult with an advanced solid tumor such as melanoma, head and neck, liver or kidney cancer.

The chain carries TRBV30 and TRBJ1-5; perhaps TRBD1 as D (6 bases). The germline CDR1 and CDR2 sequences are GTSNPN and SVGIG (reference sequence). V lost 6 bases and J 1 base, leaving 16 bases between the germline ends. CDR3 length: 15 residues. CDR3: CACEPGGQSNQPQHF. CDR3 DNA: TGTGCCTGCGAACCCGGGGGGCAGAGCAATCAGCCCCAGCATTTT.

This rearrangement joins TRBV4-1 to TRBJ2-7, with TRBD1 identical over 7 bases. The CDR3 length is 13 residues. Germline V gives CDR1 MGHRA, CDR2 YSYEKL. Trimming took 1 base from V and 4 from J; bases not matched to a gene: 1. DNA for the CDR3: TGCGCCAGCAGCCAAGTGGGACAGTACGAGCAGTACTTC. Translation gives CASSQVGQYEQYF.

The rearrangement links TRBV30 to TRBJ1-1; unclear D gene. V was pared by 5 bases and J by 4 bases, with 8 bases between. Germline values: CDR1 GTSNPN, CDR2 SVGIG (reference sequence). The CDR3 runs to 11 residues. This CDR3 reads CAWRAPTEAFF. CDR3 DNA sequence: TGTGCCTGGCGGGCGCCCACTGAAGCTTTCTTT.

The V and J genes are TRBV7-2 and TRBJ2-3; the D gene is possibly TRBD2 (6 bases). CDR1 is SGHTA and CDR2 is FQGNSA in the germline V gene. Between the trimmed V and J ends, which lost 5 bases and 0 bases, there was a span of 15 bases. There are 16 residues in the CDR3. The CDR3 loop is CASSPMGGASTDTQYF. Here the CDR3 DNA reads TGTGCCAGCAGCCCAATGGGGGGAGCCAGCACAGATACGCAGTATTTT.

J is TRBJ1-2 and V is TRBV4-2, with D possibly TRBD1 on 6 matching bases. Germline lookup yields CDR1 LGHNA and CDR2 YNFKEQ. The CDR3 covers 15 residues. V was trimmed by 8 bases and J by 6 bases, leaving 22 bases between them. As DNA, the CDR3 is TGTGCCAGCGCCAGACTCCTCCAGGGGAATGATGGCTACACCTTC. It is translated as CASARLLQGNDGYTF.

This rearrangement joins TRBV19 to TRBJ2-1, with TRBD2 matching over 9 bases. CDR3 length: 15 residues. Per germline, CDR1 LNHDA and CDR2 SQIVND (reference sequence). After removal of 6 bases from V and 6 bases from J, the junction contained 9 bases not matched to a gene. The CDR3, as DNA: TGTGCCAGTAGCGACCTAGCGGGGTTCTCCAATGAGCAGTTCTTC. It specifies CASSDLAGFSNEQFF.

The CDR3 nucleotides are TGTGCCAGCTCGCCCGGGACGGCGAACACCGGGGAGCTGTTTTTT. It specifies CASSPGTANTGELFF. This rearrangement joins TRBV11-3 to TRBJ2-2; D is possibly TRBD1 or TRBD2 (5 bases each). V was cut by 8 bases and J by 0 bases, with 13 bases left in between. The CDR3 totals 15 residues. Germline V CDR1 and CDR2: SGHNT, YENEEA.

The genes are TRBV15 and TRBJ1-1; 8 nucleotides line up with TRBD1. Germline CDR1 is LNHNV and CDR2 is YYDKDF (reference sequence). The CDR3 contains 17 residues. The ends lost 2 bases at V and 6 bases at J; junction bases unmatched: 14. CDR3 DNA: TGTGCCACCAGCAGACGACCCTGGGGCAGGGGGCTCTCTGAAGCTTTCTTT. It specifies CATSRRPWGRGLSEAFF.

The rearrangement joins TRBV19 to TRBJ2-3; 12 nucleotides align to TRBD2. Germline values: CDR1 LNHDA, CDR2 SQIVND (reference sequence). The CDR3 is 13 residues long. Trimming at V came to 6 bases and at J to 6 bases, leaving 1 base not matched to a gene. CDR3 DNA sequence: TGTGCCAGTAGGACTAGCGGGGGCGATACGCAGTATTTT. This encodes CASRTSGGDTQYF. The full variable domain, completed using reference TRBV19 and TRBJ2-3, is DGGITQSPKYLFRKEGQNVTLSCEQNLNHDAMYWYRQDPGQGLRLIYYSQIVNDFQKGDIAEGYSVSREKKESFPLTVTSAQKNPTAFYLCASRTSGGDTQYFGPGTRLTVL.

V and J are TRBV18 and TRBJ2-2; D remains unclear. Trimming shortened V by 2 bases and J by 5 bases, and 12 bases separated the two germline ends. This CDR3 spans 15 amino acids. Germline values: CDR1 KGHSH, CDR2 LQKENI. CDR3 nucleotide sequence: TGTGCCAGCTCACCAAACAGTAGACTGACCGGGGAGCTGTTTTTT. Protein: CASSPNSRLTGELFF.

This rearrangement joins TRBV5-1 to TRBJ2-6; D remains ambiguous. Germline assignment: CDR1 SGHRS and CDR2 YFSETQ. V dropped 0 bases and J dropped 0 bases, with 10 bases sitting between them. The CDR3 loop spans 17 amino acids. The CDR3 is CASSLGQEYSGANVLTF. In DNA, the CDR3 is TGCGCCAGCAGCTTGGGGCAGGAGTACTCTGGGGCCAACGTCCTGACTTTC. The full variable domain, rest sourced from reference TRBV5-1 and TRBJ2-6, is KAGVTQTPRYLIKTRGQQVTLSCSPISGHRSVSWYQQTPGQGLQFLFEYFSETQRNKGNFPGRFSGRQFSNSRSEMNVSTLELGDSALYLCASSLGQEYSGANVLTFGAGSRLTVL.

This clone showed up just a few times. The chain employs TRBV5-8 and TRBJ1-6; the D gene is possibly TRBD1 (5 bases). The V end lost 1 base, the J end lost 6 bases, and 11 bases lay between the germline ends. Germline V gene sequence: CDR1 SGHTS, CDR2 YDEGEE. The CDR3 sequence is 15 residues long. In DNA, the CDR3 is TGTGCCAGCAGCTTGATGCGTCAGGGTAATTCACCCCTCCACTTT. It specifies CASSLMRQGNSPLHF.

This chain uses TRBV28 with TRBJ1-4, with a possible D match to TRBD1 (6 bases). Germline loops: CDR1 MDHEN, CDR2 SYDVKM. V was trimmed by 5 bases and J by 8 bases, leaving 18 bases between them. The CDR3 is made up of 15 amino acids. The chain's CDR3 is CASSAYWGAREKLFF. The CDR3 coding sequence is TGTGCCAGCAGTGCCTACTGGGGGGCTCGAGAAAAACTGTTTTTT. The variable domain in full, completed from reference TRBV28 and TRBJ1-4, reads DVKVTQSSRYLVKRTGEKVFLECVQDMDHENMFWYRQDPGLGLRLIYFSYDVKMKEKGDIPEGYSVSREKKERFSLILESASTNQTSMYLCASSAYWGAREKLFFGSGTQLSVL.

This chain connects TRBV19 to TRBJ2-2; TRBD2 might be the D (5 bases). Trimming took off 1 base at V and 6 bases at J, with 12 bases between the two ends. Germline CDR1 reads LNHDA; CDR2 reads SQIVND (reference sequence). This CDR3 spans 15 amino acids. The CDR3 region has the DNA TGTGCCAGTAGTATAGTTTCGGGGTCCGCCGGGGAGCTGTTTTTT. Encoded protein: CASSIVSGSAGELFF.

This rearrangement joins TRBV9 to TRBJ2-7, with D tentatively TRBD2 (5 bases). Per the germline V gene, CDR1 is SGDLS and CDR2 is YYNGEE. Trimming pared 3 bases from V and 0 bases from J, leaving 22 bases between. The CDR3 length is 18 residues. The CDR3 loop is CASSASAPGSPSSYEQYF. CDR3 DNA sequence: TGTGCCAGCAGCGCTTCCGCACCGGGATCCCCTAGCTCCTACGAGCAGTACTTC.

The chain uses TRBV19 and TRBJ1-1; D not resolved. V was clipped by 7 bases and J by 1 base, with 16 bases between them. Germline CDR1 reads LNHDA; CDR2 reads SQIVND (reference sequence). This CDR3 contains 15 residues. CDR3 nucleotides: TGTGCCAGTATATCGGCAACGGGTGGGAACACTGAAGCTTTCTTT. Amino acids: CASISATGGNTEAFF. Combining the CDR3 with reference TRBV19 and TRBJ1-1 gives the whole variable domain DGGITQSPKYLFRKEGQNVTLSCEQNLNHDAMYWYRQDPGQGLRLIYYSQIVNDFQKGDIAEGYSVSREKKESFPLTVTSAQKNPTAFYLCASISATGGNTEAFFGQGTRLTVV.

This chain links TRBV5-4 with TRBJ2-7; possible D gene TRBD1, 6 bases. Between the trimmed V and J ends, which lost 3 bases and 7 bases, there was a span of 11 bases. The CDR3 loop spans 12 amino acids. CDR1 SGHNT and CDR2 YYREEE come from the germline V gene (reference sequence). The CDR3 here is CASSYRDKEQYF. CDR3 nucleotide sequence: TGTGCCAGCAGCTACCGGGACAAAGAGCAGTACTTC.

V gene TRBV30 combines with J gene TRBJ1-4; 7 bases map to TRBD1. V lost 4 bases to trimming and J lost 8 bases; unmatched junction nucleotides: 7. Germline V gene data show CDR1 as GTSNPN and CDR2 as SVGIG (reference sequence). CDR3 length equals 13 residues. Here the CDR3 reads CAWMRQGEEKLFF. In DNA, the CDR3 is TGTGCCTGGATGAGGCAGGGGGAGGAAAAACTGTTTTTT.

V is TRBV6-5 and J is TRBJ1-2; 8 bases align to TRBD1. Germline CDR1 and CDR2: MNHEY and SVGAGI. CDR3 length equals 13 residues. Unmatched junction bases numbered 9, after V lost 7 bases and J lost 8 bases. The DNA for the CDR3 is TGTGCCAGCACCAAGGACAGGGCTAGGGGCTACACCTTC. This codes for CASTKDRARGYTF.

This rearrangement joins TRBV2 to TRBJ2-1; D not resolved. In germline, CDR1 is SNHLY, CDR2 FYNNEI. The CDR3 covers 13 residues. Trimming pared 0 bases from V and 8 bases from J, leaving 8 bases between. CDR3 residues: CASSEASRYEQFF. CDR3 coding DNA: TGTGCCAGCAGTGAAGCTTCCAGGTATGAGCAGTTCTTC.

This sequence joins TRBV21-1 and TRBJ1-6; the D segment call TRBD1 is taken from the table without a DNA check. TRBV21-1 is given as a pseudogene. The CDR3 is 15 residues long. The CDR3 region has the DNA TGTGCCAGCAGGAGGGAAGGGGGCTCCAATTCACCCCTCCACTTT. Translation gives CASRREGGSNSPLHF.

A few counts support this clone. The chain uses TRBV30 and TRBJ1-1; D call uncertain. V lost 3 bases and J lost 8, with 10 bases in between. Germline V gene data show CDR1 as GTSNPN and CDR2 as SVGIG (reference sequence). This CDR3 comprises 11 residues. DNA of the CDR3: TGTGCCTGGAGCGATCAATGGGAAGCTTTCTTT. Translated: CAWSDQWEAFF.

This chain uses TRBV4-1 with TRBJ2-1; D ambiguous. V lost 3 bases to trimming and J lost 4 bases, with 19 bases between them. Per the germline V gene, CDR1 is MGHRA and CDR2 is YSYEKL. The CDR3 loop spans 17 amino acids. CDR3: CASSHLIGAARYNEQFF. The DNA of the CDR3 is TGCGCCAGCAGCCATCTGATCGGAGCCGCGCGGTACAATGAGCAGTTCTTC.

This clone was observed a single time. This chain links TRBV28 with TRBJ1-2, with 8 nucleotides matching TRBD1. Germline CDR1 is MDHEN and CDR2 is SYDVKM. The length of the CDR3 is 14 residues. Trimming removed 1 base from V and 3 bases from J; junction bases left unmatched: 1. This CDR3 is CASSLLGQDYGYTF. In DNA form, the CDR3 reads TGTGCCAGCAGTTTATTGGGACAGGACTATGGCTACACCTTC.

The DNA of the CDR3 is TGCGCCAGCAGTGAGTCAAAGACAGGGGAAGAGACCCAGTACTTC. Translation: CASSESKTGEETQYF. This sequence joins TRBV10-1 and TRBJ2-5; the match to TRBD1 covers 8 bases. The CDR3 covers 15 residues. CDR1 WNHNN and CDR2 SYGVQD come from the germline V gene (reference sequence). V lost 0 bases to trimming and J lost 3 bases; unmatched junction nucleotides: 3.

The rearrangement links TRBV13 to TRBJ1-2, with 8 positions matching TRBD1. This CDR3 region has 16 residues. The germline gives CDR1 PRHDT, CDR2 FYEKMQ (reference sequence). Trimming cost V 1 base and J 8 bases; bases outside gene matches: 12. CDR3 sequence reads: CASSLAAGGALWGYTF. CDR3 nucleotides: TGTGCCAGCAGCTTAGCTGCAGGGGGCGCTTTGTGGGGCTACACCTTC.

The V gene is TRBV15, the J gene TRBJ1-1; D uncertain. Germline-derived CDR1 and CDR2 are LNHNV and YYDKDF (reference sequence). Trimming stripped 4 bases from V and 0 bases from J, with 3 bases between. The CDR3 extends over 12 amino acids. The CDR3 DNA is TGTGCCACCAGCACCCTGAACACTGAAGCTTTCTTT. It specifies CATSTLNTEAFF.

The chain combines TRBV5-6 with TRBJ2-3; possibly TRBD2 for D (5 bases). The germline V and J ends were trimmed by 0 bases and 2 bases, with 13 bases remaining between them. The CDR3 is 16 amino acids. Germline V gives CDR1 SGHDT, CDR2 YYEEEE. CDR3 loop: CASSLDLTGITDTQYF. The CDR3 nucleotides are TGTGCCAGCAGCTTGGATTTGACGGGAATCACAGATACGCAGTATTTT.

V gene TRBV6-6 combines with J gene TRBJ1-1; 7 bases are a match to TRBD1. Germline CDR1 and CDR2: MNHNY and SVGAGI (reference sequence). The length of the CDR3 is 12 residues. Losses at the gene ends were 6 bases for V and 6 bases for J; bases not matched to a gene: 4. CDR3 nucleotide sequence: TGTGCCAGCAGCCCTGACAGGGCTGAAGCTTTCTTT. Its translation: CASSPDRAEAFF.

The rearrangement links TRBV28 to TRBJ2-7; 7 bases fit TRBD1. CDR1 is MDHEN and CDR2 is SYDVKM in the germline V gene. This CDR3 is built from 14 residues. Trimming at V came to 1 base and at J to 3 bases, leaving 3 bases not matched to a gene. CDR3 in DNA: TGTGCCAGCAGTTTATCGGCAGGGGGCTACGAGCAGTACTTC. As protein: CASSLSAGGYEQYF.